This TCR beta chain was sequenced for a study of T-cell reconstitution after alpha-beta-depleted transplantation in children. The CDR3 is made up of 15 amino acids. With 1 base clipped from V and 6 bases from J, the junction kept 5 bases outside the gene matches. Unique molecular identifiers tagged the TCRbeta library. TCRdb independently ran MiXCR on the PCR reads; one entry per CDR3 protein. The sample has approximately 390,000 distinct CDR3 sequences, under 13% seen once. This clonotype was recorded at least ten times. This rearrangement joins TRBV12-3 or TRBV12-4 to TRBJ2-1; 8 positions agree with TRBD1. The TCR was taken from a human donor who donated a stem cell graft to a child with acute myeloid leukemia. The sequencing used PBMCs from the stem cell graft donor, collected from the stem cell graft. The CDR3 sequence: CASSLGQGAFNEQFF. DNA for the CDR3: TGTGCCAGCAGTTTAGGGCAGGGGGCTTTCAATGAGCAGTTCTTC.